The 24 T cell receptor beta chains listed next were all sequenced from one sample in a study of naive and memory T cell subsets. Overall study results and limits: Naive repertoires, especially CD8, held a few larger clonotypes, possibly memory cells re-expressing CD45RA.

Two oligonucleotides, mixed equimolar, formed the beta constant-region primer covering TRBC1 and TRBC2. Ligated cDNA was amplified by four rounds of PCR with nested alpha and beta constant-region primers and SP2. Each CDR3 protein is one row after TCRdb ran MiXCR on the UMI-ligation and nested PCR reads. Of 150,000 or so distinct CDR3 sequences in the sample, roughly 20% are singletons; the top ten hold around 0.11%. For these TCRs, the target antigens are not known. The material sequenced was naive CD4+ T cells from blood. The receptors originated from a human donor in good health.

Regarding this clonotype: A single base separates this from a much larger clone, so it may be a read error. The gene calls are TRBV6-5 and TRBJ2-4; 8 positions match TRBD1. From germline, CDR1 is MNHEY and CDR2 SVGAGI. The CDR3 spans 14 residues. V was pared by 6 bases and J by 7 bases, with 8 bases of the junction left unmatched. The CDR3 here is CASRSDRGSNIQYF. CDR3 bases: TGTGCCAGCAGATCTGACAGGGGTAGTAACATTCAGTACTTC.

This clonotype has more than one count but fewer than ten. The chain joins TRBV4-1 to TRBJ1-6, with a weak D call TRBD1 (5 bases). The V end was cut by 0 bases, the J end by 8 bases, with 5 bases between. The CDR3 runs to 13 residues. Germline V gives CDR1 MGHRA, CDR2 YSYEKL. CDR3 sequence reads: CASSQEGDSPLHF. For the CDR3, the DNA is TGCGCCAGCAGCCAAGAAGGGGATTCACCCCTCCACTTT.

Only a few counts were recorded for this clonotype. The rearrangement joins TRBV6-5 to TRBJ1-5, with D tentatively TRBD1 (6 bases). V lost 8 bases to trimming and J lost 0 bases, with 14 bases between them. From germline, CDR1 is MNHEY and CDR2 SVGAGI. This CDR3 has 15 residues. The CDR3, as DNA: TGTGCCAGCCGCAAACAGGGAGGTAGCAATCAGCCCCAGCATTTT. Its translation is CASRKQGGSNQPQHF.

This rearrangement joins TRBV20-1 to TRBJ2-7; 8 bases align to TRBD1. V was pared by 6 bases and J by 0 bases, with 10 bases of the junction left unmatched. The CDR3 contains 15 residues. Germline V CDR1 and CDR2: DFQATT, SNEGSKA (reference sequence). CDR3: CSATTGQDNSYEQYF. CDR3 DNA sequence: TGCAGTGCCACGACGGGACAGGATAACTCCTACGAGCAGTACTTC.

The rearrangement links TRBV7-3 to TRBJ2-1; 9 bases fit TRBD2. V gave up 6 bases and J gave up 7 bases; unmatched junction bases: 13. The CDR3 extends over 16 amino acids. Germline-derived CDR1 and CDR2 are SGHTA and FQGTGA. The CDR3 nucleotides read TGTGCCAGCAGTATCGTGGGCGGGAGGGCCTCTAATGAGCAGTTCTTC. It yields the protein CASSIVGGRASNEQFF.

The CDR3 reads CASSQTGTGNTGELFF. The CDR3 DNA reads as TGTGCCAGCAGTCAAACCGGGACAGGGAACACCGGGGAGCTGTTTTTT. This rearrangement joins TRBV6-2 or TRBV6-3 to TRBJ2-2, with 8 bases that match TRBD1. The CDR3 is made up of 16 amino acids. V shed 5 bases, J shed 1 base, and the junction held 6 bases outside the gene matches. The germline gives CDR1 MNHEY, CDR2 SVGEGT.

DNA for the CDR3: TGCAGTGCTAGCCCTAGCGGGCAGAAATACAATGAGCAGTTCTTC. It specifies CSASPSGQKYNEQFF. V and J are TRBV20-1 and TRBJ2-1, with 8 bases matching TRBD2. CDR1 is DFQATT and CDR2 is SNEGSKA in the germline V gene (reference sequence). The trim removed 3 bases at V and 4 bases at J, leaving 8 bases unmatched. The CDR3 sequence is 15 residues long.

The rearrangement links TRBV24-1 to TRBJ2-2; 7 bases align to TRBD1. The ends lost 9 bases at V and 0 bases at J; junction bases unmatched: 0. This CDR3 is built from 13 residues. CDR1 is KGHDR and CDR2 is SFDVKD in the germline V gene. The CDR3 sequence: CATGTANTGELFF. CDR3 sequence (DNA): TGTGCCACCGGGACAGCGAACACCGGGGAGCTGTTTTTT.

The chain couples TRBV24-1 to TRBJ2-5; no definite D call. This CDR3 is built from 11 residues. The germline CDR1 and CDR2 sequences are KGHDR and SFDVKD. V was trimmed by 9 bases and J by 5 bases, leaving 9 bases between them. CDR3 coding DNA: TGTGCCACCGAACAAGGGGAGACCCAGTACTTC. Translated, it gives CATEQGETQYF.

This clonotype was found many times. The chain links TRBV19 to TRBJ2-1, with unresolved D. Per the germline V gene, CDR1 is LNHDA and CDR2 is SQIVND (reference sequence). Trimming removed 1 base from V and 0 bases from J, with 7 bases in between. The CDR3 has 15 amino acids. CDR3 bases: TGTGCCAGTAGTATAGGCCCAAGCTCCTACAATGAGCAGTTCTTC. Its protein product is CASSIGPSSYNEQFF.

This chain uses TRBV28 with TRBJ2-7; tentatively, D is TRBD1 or TRBD2 (5 bases each). V lost 3 bases, J lost 3 bases, and 18 bases lay in between. The CDR3 is 16 residues long. The germline CDR1 and CDR2 sequences are MDHEN and SYDVKM. DNA for the CDR3: TGTGCCAGCAGTTTTGCCCATTCCAGGGACCACTACGAGCAGTACTTC. It yields the protein CASSFAHSRDHYEQYF.

Many counts were recorded for this clonotype. The chain has TRBV3-1 and TRBJ2-1; 7 positions match TRBD2. This CDR3 has 17 amino acids. Germline CDR1 is LGHDT and CDR2 is YNNKEL (reference sequence). V trimming: 0 bases; J trimming: 6 bases; junction bases outside the gene matches: 11. The CDR3 region has the DNA TGTGCCAGCAGCCAAGATCTTCGGACTAGAGATCGCAATGAGCAGTTCTTC. It encodes CASSQDLRTRDRNEQFF.

The V gene is TRBV25-1, the J gene TRBJ2-5; D is ambiguous. Germline V gives CDR1 MGHDK, CDR2 SYGVNS. The CDR3 is 13 residues long. Trimming cost V 3 bases and J 1 base, with 6 bases left between them. In DNA, the CDR3 is TGTGCCAGCAGTGACATAGGCCAAGAGACCCAGTACTTC. This codes for CASSDIGQETQYF. Full variable domain (remainder filled in from reference TRBV25-1 and TRBJ2-5): EADIYQTPRYLVIGTGKKITLECSQTMGHDKMYWYQQDPGMELHLIHYSYGVNSTEKGDLSSESTVSRIRTEHFPLTLESARPSHTSQYLCASSDIGQETQYFGPGTRLLVL.

The chain employs TRBV29-1 and TRBJ1-5; 9 bases line up with TRBD1. The CDR3 loop spans 12 amino acids. V shed 6 bases and J 9 bases; nucleotides not matched to a gene: 6. The germline CDR1 and CDR2 sequences are SQVTM and ANQGSEA. The CDR3 region has the DNA TGCAGCGTGGGACAGGGCGCGGGGCCCCAGCATTTT. Encoded protein: CSVGQGAGPQHF.

The gene calls are TRBV6-6 and TRBJ1-2; D call uncertain. V gave up 5 bases and J gave up 7 bases, with 8 bases separating them. The germline V gene encodes CDR1 MNHNY and CDR2 SVGAGI (reference sequence). The CDR3 loop spans 11 amino acids. The CDR3 nucleotides are TGTGCCAGCAGTCGGGAACGTGGCTACACCTTC. This translates into CASSRERGYTF.

The chain links TRBV20-1 to TRBJ2-2; D remains unclear. The CDR3 is made up of 14 amino acids. Germline V gene sequence: CDR1 DFQATT, CDR2 SNEGSKA (reference sequence). Between the trimmed V and J ends, which lost 3 bases and 4 bases, there was a span of 12 bases. In DNA form, the CDR3 reads TGCAGTGCTAGCGGTCCACAATTCACCGGGGAGCTGTTTTTT. Encoded protein: CSASGPQFTGELFF.

The V and J genes are TRBV27 and TRBJ2-7; 9 bases line up with TRBD1. V lost 4 bases, J lost 2 bases, and 6 bases stayed unmatched. CDR1 MNHEY and CDR2 SMNVEV come from the germline V gene (reference sequence). The CDR3 extends over 15 amino acids. CDR3 DNA sequence: TGTGCCAGCAGTTGGGCCGGGACAGGGACCTACGAGCAGTACTTC. Residues: CASSWAGTGTYEQYF.

This chain links TRBV6-2 or TRBV6-3 with TRBJ2-7; D is perhaps TRBD1 (5 bases). CDR1 is MNHEY and CDR2 is SVGEGT in the germline V gene. V was pared by 0 bases and J by 2 bases, with 14 bases between. The CDR3 length is 16 residues. The CDR3 DNA sequence: TGTGCCAGCAGTTACTCGATGGCAGGGCGTACCTACGAGCAGTACTTC. Amino acid sequence: CASSYSMAGRTYEQYF.

This clonotype was seen a handful of times. V is TRBV27 and J is TRBJ1-2, with TRBD1 matching 10 bases. The CDR3 is 14 residues long. Germline lookup yields CDR1 MNHEY and CDR2 SMNVEV (reference sequence). Trimming took 5 bases from V and 7 from J; bases not matched to a gene: 7. This CDR3 is CASSTRQGAGGYTF. DNA of the CDR3: TGTGCCAGCAGTACCCGACAGGGGGCTGGTGGCTACACCTTC.

This clonotype occurred many times. The V and J genes are TRBV12-3 or TRBV12-4 and TRBJ2-2; 11 nucleotides line up with TRBD2. This CDR3 comprises 16 residues. The V segment lost 1 base and the J segment 4 bases; nucleotides outside the gene matches: 2. The CDR3 loop is CASSLGLAGRTGELFF. CDR3 DNA sequence: TGTGCCAGCAGTTTAGGACTAGCGGGGCGCACCGGGGAGCTGTTTTTT.

This clonotype has at least ten counts. This chain connects TRBV28 to TRBJ2-3; D is unresolved. This CDR3 spans 12 amino acids. From germline, CDR1 is MDHEN and CDR2 SYDVKM. Trimming pared 5 bases from V and 4 bases from J, leaving 7 bases between. The CDR3 reads CASSPFPDTQYF. The CDR3 DNA reads as TGTGCCAGCAGTCCTTTTCCAGATACGCAGTATTTT.

The CDR3 bases are TGTGCCAGCAGTTACAAGGGGGCGGACTTCAGCTCCTACAATGAGCAGTTCTTC. This codes for CASSYKGADFSSYNEQFF. The J gene is TRBJ2-1, the V gene TRBV6-5, with 7 bases identical to TRBD1. V shed 2 bases and J 0 bases; nucleotides not matched to a gene: 10. The length of the CDR3 is 18 residues. Looked up from germline, CDR1 is MNHEY and CDR2 is SVGAGI.

The chain's CDR3 is CASRNSDTQYF. CDR3 nucleotide sequence: TGTGCCAGTAGAAATTCAGATACGCAGTATTTT. The V and J genes are TRBV19 and TRBJ2-3, with D unresolved. V was clipped by 6 bases and J by 4 bases, with 5 bases between them. The CDR3 runs 11 residues. The germline gives CDR1 LNHDA, CDR2 SQIVND (reference sequence). Together with reference TRBV19 and TRBJ2-3, the CDR3 gives the full variable domain: DGGITQSPKYLFRKEGQNVTLSCEQNLNHDAMYWYRQDPGQGLRLIYYSQIVNDFQKGDIAEGYSVSREKKESFPLTVTSAQKNPTAFYLCASRNSDTQYFGPGTRLTVL.

J is TRBJ1-1 and V is TRBV12-3 or TRBV12-4; possible D gene TRBD1, 5 bases. V was shortened by 6 bases and J by 10 bases, with 15 bases between the two germline ends. This CDR3 contains 12 residues. CDR3 protein: CASSLRDPVAFF. In DNA, the CDR3 is TGTGCCAGCAGCCTCAGGGACCCTGTAGCTTTCTTT.